This TCR beta chain derives from a study of blood T cells in healthy people across ages. Study context: Per two T cells, about one barcoded beta molecule was captured through template switching. The study, taken as a whole, reports: Total diversity from one million sequenced T cells was likely underestimated.

The CDR3 loop spans 14 amino acids. Trimming took off 7 bases at V and 0 bases at J, with 10 bases between the two ends. Germline CDR1 SNHLY, CDR2 FYNNEI. In this sample, this clonotype turned up a few times. Its antigen is undetermined. Sample-barcoded 5' priming and a J-beta primer mix drove a second PCR of roughly 7 to 11 cycles. A template-switch adaptor that had 12 random nucleotides put a tag on each cDNA molecule. TCRdb reanalysed the 5' RACE reads using MiXCR and keeps one entry per CDR3 protein. The table shows around 970,000 distinct CDR3 sequences, with 51% occurring only once. Sequencing was done on a sample of blood. This rearrangement joins TRBV2 to TRBJ2-1, with D possibly matching TRBD1 (6 bases). This TCR was recovered from a woman aged 60-70 years in good health. DNA for the CDR3: TGTGCCAGCAATGGACAGAGCTCCTACAATGAGCAGTTCTTC. It encodes CASNGQSSYNEQFF.